Following are 15 T cell receptor beta chains from one sample sequenced in a study of cytomegalovirus exposure and HLA in healthy donors. The repertoire was sequenced with immunoSEQ multiplex PCR; TCRdb's copy has only in-frame clones and lacks some. The table shows approximately 260,000 clones, with approximately 86% occurring only once. Sequencing input: PBMCs. The receptors derive from a woman aged 25 to 39 in good health and CMV-seropositive.

V gene TRBV11-3 combines with J gene TRBJ2-3, with 8 bases matching TRBD2. J lost 4 bases, V lost 3 bases, and 6 bases had no gene match. The CDR3 covers 15 residues. In germline, CDR1 is SGHNT, CDR2 YENEEA. CDR3 amino acids: CASSFIAGGADTQYF. The CDR3 bases are TGTGCCAGCAGCTTCATTGCCGGGGGGGCAGATACGCAGTATTTT.

The J gene is TRBJ2-1, the V gene TRBV7-3, with D perhaps matching TRBD2 (6 bases). There are 15 residues in the CDR3. In germline, CDR1 is SGHTA, CDR2 FQGTGA. The V gene lost 0 bases and the J gene lost 5 bases, with 11 bases spanning the gap. CDR3 region: CASSLTRELNNEQFF. Written as DNA, the CDR3 is TGTGCCAGCAGCTTAACACGGGAGCTTAACAATGAGCAGTTCTTC.

The table lists this clone with a few counts. The chain has TRBV7-2 and TRBJ2-7; tentatively, D is TRBD1 (6 bases). The germline V and J ends were trimmed by 2 bases and 4 bases, with 12 bases remaining between them. Germline assignment: CDR1 SGHTA and CDR2 FQGNSA. The CDR3 is 14 amino acids. The CDR3 loop reads CASSLRDTAYEQYF. CDR3 nucleotide sequence: TGTGCCAGCAGCTTACGGGACACCGCTTACGAGCAGTACTTC.

This clone was picked up a small number of times. V and J are TRBV4-2 and TRBJ2-3, with TRBD2 matching 15 bases. The CDR3 has 17 residues. Germline V gene sequence: CDR1 LGHNA, CDR2 YNFKEQ. With V trimmed by 2 bases and J by 4 bases, 4 bases remained unmatched. CDR3 in amino acids: CASSQQGLAGGADTQYF. CDR3 in DNA: TGTGCCAGCAGCCAACAAGGACTAGCGGGAGGGGCAGATACGCAGTATTTT.

The J gene is TRBJ2-1, the V gene TRBV20-1; D remains ambiguous. The V gene lost 4 bases and the J gene lost 4 bases, with 5 bases spanning the gap. Per germline, CDR1 DFQATT and CDR2 SNEGSKA (reference sequence). The CDR3 contains 11 residues. The CDR3 bases are TGCAGTGCTAAATCTTACAATGAGCAGTTCTTC. Its translation: CSAKSYNEQFF.

This rearrangement joins TRBV6-1 to TRBJ2-3, with 7 bases matching TRBD2. This CDR3 spans 13 amino acids. J was trimmed by 5 bases and V by 4 bases; bases with no gene match: 3. Per the germline V gene, CDR1 is MNHNS and CDR2 is SASEGT. For the CDR3, the DNA is TGTGCCAGCAGTGGGGACTATCGAGATACGCAGTATTTT. Translating gives CASSGDYRDTQYF.

The gene calls are TRBV6-4 and TRBJ2-1, with 7 bases fitting TRBD1. The CDR3 contains 14 residues. Germline V gives CDR1 MRHNA, CDR2 SNTAGT. Trimming cost V 3 bases and J 8 bases; bases outside gene matches: 7. DNA for the CDR3: TGTGCCAGCAGTGAAGCAGGGGACAGCTATGAGCAGTTCTTC. Translating it yields CASSEAGDSYEQFF.

The chain is built from TRBV7-8 and TRBJ1-1, with TRBD1 as a possible D gene (6 bases). CDR3 length: 12 residues. CDR1 and CDR2 from the germline V gene are SGHVS and FQNEAQ. V was trimmed by 5 bases and J by 8 bases, leaving 12 bases between them. The CDR3 spells CASSQDRREAFF. Here the CDR3 DNA reads TGTGCCAGCAGCCAGGACAGACGCGAAGCTTTCTTT. The full variable domain, rest sourced from reference TRBV7-8 and TRBJ1-1, is GAGVSQSPRYKVAKRGQDVALRCDPISGHVSLFWYQQALGQGPEFLTYFQNEAQLDKSGLPSDRFFAERPEGSVSTLKIQRTQQEDSAVYLCASSQDRREAFFGQGTRLTVV.

The chain is built from TRBV6-5 and TRBJ1-5, with TRBD1 matching 9 bases. CDR1 MNHEY and CDR2 SVGAGI come from the germline V gene. The V gene end was trimmed by 4 bases and the J gene end by 6 bases; junction bases not matched to a gene: 4. The CDR3 is 14 residues long. CDR3 bases: TGTGCCAGCAGTTTCGGACAGGGGAGTCAGCCCCAGCATTTT. As protein: CASSFGQGSQPQHF.

The J gene is TRBJ1-1, the V gene TRBV5-4, with D possibly matching TRBD1 (5 bases). The V gene's germline CDR1 is SGHNT and CDR2 YYREEE (reference sequence). The CDR3 is 15 amino acids. V was trimmed by 3 bases and J by 1 base, leaving 13 bases between them. CDR3 coding DNA: TGTGCCAGCAGCTCGCCGGGGGGTGGGAACACTGAAGCTTTCTTT. This sequence encodes CASSSPGGGNTEAFF.

In DNA form, the CDR3 reads TGCGCCAGCAGCTTGAAGCCTAGCGGGAGTCTTTCGGATGAGCAGTTCTTC. This encodes CASSLKPSGSLSDEQFF. The rearrangement joins TRBV5-1 to TRBJ2-1, with TRBD2 matching 10 bases. The germline CDR1 and CDR2 sequences are SGHRS and YFSETQ. Unmatched junction bases numbered 12, after V lost 1 base and J lost 8 bases. The CDR3 extends over 17 amino acids. The whole variable domain, remainder taken from reference TRBV5-1 and TRBJ2-1, is KAGVTQTPRYLIKTRGQQVTLSCSPISGHRSVSWYQQTPGQGLQFLFEYFSETQRNKGNFPGRFSGRQFSNSRSEMNVSTLELGDSALYLCASSLKPSGSLSDEQFFGPGTRLTVL.

The chain has TRBV2 and TRBJ1-4; D gene uncertain. V dropped 6 bases and J dropped 8 bases, with 19 bases sitting between them. This CDR3 spans 15 amino acids. The germline CDR1 and CDR2 sequences are SNHLY and FYNNEI. The CDR3 coding sequence is TGTGCCAGCAGGATCCAGGCCCTGGGTGGGGAAAAACTGTTTTTT. Protein product: CASRIQALGGEKLFF.

The chain is built from TRBV19 and TRBJ1-4; 11 nucleotides line up with TRBD1. V was pared by 6 bases and J by 7 bases, with 10 bases of the junction left unmatched. The CDR3 loop spans 16 amino acids. The V gene's germline CDR1 is LNHDA and CDR2 SQIVND (reference sequence). The CDR3 bases are TGTGCCAGTAGCAAAGGGACCGGGACAGGGGGTGAAAAACTGTTTTTT. This codes for CASSKGTGTGGEKLFF.

V and J are TRBV11-3 and TRBJ1-3; D not resolved. Germline V gives CDR1 SGHNT, CDR2 YENEEA. V lost 5 bases and J 6 bases, leaving 20 bases between the germline ends. This CDR3 is 16 amino acids long. CDR3 residues: CASSHKRRTFENTIYF. For the CDR3, the DNA is TGTGCCAGCAGCCATAAGAGACGGACTTTTGAAAACACCATATATTTT.

The chain couples TRBV30 to TRBJ2-5; 10 nucleotides line up with TRBD2. Germline V gene sequence: CDR1 GTSNPN, CDR2 SVGIG (reference sequence). J was trimmed by 3 bases and V by 1 base; bases with no gene match: 2. The CDR3 spans 14 residues. The CDR3 spells CAWSGGLAEETQYF. CDR3 coding DNA: TGTGCCTGGAGTGGCGGACTAGCGGAAGAGACCCAGTACTTC.